Shown below are 17 T cell receptor beta chains from a single sample sequenced in a study of T cell responses to AZD1222 COVID-19 vaccine. Using immunoSEQ multiplex PCR, the repertoire was profiled, and TCRdb retains in-frame clones only, with some absent. The repertoire includes 140,000 to 150,000 clones, about 87% of them detected once, and about 14% sits in the top ten. Source: peripheral blood, taken on day 0 of AZD1222 vaccination. The receptors were sampled from an adult in good health.

The V gene is TRBV5-1, the J gene TRBJ1-6; no firm D call. The germline V and J ends were trimmed by 0 bases and 7 bases, with 14 bases remaining between them. CDR3 length equals 16 residues. The V gene's germline CDR1 is SGHRS and CDR2 YFSETQ. CDR3 region: CASSLEPELPNSPLHF. Here the CDR3 DNA reads TGCGCCAGCAGCTTGGAGCCGGAACTCCCCAATTCACCCCTCCACTTT.

The CDR3 DNA reads TGTGCCAGCAGTGTAGGGGGTGGAGAAAAACTGTTTTTT. It translates to CASSVGGGEKLFF. This chain connects TRBV6-1 to TRBJ1-4, with D perhaps TRBD1 (6 bases). CDR3 length equals 13 residues. Deletions cut 4 bases from V and 8 bases from J, with 11 bases between. In germline, CDR1 is MNHNS, CDR2 SASEGT.

The chain's CDR3 is CASRTDRVGTEAFF. CDR3 DNA sequence: TGTGCCAGTAGAACGGACAGGGTCGGGACTGAAGCTTTCTTT. The chain employs TRBV19 and TRBJ1-1; 8 bases fit TRBD1. CDR1 and CDR2 from the germline V gene are LNHDA and SQIVND (reference sequence). The CDR3 contains 14 residues. V gave up 6 bases and J gave up 5 bases; unmatched junction bases: 8.

The rearrangement links TRBV9 to TRBJ1-4; D is perhaps TRBD1 (6 bases). CDR1 is SGDLS and CDR2 is YYNGEE in the germline V gene. Trimming took off 4 bases at V and 3 bases at J, with 16 bases between the two ends. The CDR3 spans 16 residues. In DNA form, the CDR3 reads TGTGCCAGCAGCCCAATTACGGGACAACCTAATGAAAAACTGTTTTTT. Amino acids: CASSPITGQPNEKLFF. Supplemented by reference TRBV9 and TRBJ1-4, the full variable domain reads DSGVTQTPKHLITATGQRVTLRCSPRSGDLSVYWYQQSLDQGLQFLIQYYNGEERAKGNILERFSAQQFPDLHSELNLSSLELGDSALYFCASSPITGQPNEKLFFGSGTQLSVL.

The J gene is TRBJ1-3, the V gene TRBV6-5; perhaps TRBD1 as D (5 bases). Germline V gene lookup returns CDR1 MNHEY and CDR2 SVGAGI. Trimming took off 0 bases at V and 2 bases at J, with 11 bases between the two ends. The CDR3 is 16 residues long. The CDR3 spells CASSYSSRGTGNTIYF. In DNA, the CDR3 is TGTGCCAGCAGTTACTCGAGTCGGGGGACTGGAAACACCATATATTTT.

With respect to this clone: One end of the junction fails to match germline, which may point to a read error. The chain links TRBV28 to TRBJ1-2; a weak D match, TRBD1 (5 bases). The CDR3 loop spans 13 amino acids. Per germline, CDR1 MDHEN and CDR2 SYDVKM. CDR3 nucleotide sequence: TGTGCCAGCAGCCTAGGCAGGGTAAAGGCAAAGGCCTTC. Its protein product is CASSLGRVKAKAF.

V gene TRBV3-1 (or the pseudogene TRBV3-2) combines with J gene TRBJ2-5, with D perhaps TRBD2 (5 bases). Trimming stripped 0 bases from V and 4 bases from J, with 21 bases between. Germline CDR1 is LGHDT and CDR2 is YNNKEL (reference sequence). The CDR3 is 18 residues long. The CDR3 reads CASSQDAGGESGLETQYF. For the CDR3, the DNA is TGTGCCAGCAGCCAAGATGCGGGCGGAGAAAGCGGCCTAGAGACCCAGTACTTC.

This chain joins TRBV5-4 and TRBJ2-3, with 9 bases lining up with TRBD2. The germline CDR1 and CDR2 sequences are SGHNT and YYREEE (reference sequence). This CDR3 is 14 amino acids long. J gave up 2 bases and V 4 bases, and 2 bases lay outside the gene matches. CDR3 nucleotides: TGTGCCAGCAGCCCTAGCGGGAACACAGATACGCAGTATTTT. Translating it yields CASSPSGNTDTQYF.

The V and J genes are TRBV13 and TRBJ2-1, with 8 positions matching TRBD2. J was trimmed by 5 bases and V by 2 bases; bases with no gene match: 5. The CDR3 spans 15 residues. The germline CDR1 and CDR2 sequences are PRHDT and FYEKMQ (reference sequence). As DNA, the CDR3 is TGTGCCAGCAGCTTACTTGCGGGGGGTAACAATGAGCAGTTCTTC. Encoded protein: CASSLLAGGNNEQFF.

The genes are TRBV6-5 and TRBJ2-2; D ambiguous. The V and J ends lost 6 bases and 2 bases respectively, with 7 bases between them. This CDR3 contains 13 residues. CDR1 and CDR2 from the germline V gene are MNHEY and SVGAGI. DNA for the CDR3: TGTGCCAGCAGATATCAAAACACCGGGGAGCTGTTTTTT. As protein: CASRYQNTGELFF.

The CDR3 loop reads CASSLVVQETQYF. CDR3 DNA sequence: TGTGCCAGCAGCTTAGTAGTTCAAGAGACCCAGTACTTC. This chain joins TRBV11-2 and TRBJ2-5; D remains ambiguous. V lost 1 base and J lost 2, with 5 bases in between. The CDR3 totals 13 residues. The germline V gene encodes CDR1 SGHAT and CDR2 FQNNGV.

This clone came up a few times. The J gene is TRBJ1-5, the V gene TRBV5-1; D may be TRBD1 (5 bases). V lost 5 bases to trimming and J lost 7 bases, with 19 bases between them. The germline gives CDR1 SGHRS, CDR2 YFSETQ. The CDR3 loop spans 15 amino acids. This CDR3 reads CASRGVPGEGQPQHF. In DNA, the CDR3 is TGCGCCAGCAGAGGGGTTCCAGGAGAAGGCCAGCCCCAGCATTTT. Variable domain in full (rest from reference TRBV5-1 and TRBJ1-5): KAGVTQTPRYLIKTRGQQVTLSCSPISGHRSVSWYQQTPGQGLQFLFEYFSETQRNKGNFPGRFSGRQFSNSRSEMNVSTLELGDSALYLCASRGVPGEGQPQHFGDGTRLSIL.

The V gene is TRBV5-8, the J gene TRBJ1-3, with D perhaps matching TRBD1 (5 bases). V was shortened by 4 bases and J by 2 bases, with 13 bases between the two germline ends. CDR3 length: 15 amino acids. From germline, CDR1 is SGHTS and CDR2 YDEGEE. CDR3 residues: CASSRLRGPGNTIYF. Written as DNA, the CDR3 is TGTGCCAGCAGCCGCCTCCGGGGCCCTGGAAACACCATATATTTT.

With respect to this clone: One end of the junction fails to match germline, which may point to a read error. V and J are TRBV12-3 or TRBV12-4 and TRBJ2-4; possibly TRBD1 or TRBD2 for D (5 bases each). CDR3 length: 13 amino acids. The CDR3: CASSGTRGSPHHF. The DNA for the CDR3 is TGTGCCAGCAGTGGAACTCGGGGCAGCCCTCATCACTTC.

The chain combines TRBV6-5 with TRBJ1-1, with TRBD1 matching 8 bases. Germline assignment: CDR1 MNHEY and CDR2 SVGAGI. The trim removed 6 bases at V and 4 bases at J, leaving 7 bases unmatched. The CDR3 has 14 residues. The CDR3 sequence is CASSTGGRSTEAFF. The CDR3 nucleotides read TGTGCCAGCAGCACAGGGGGGAGGAGCACTGAAGCTTTCTTT.

The J gene is TRBJ2-1, the V gene TRBV4-1; D possibly uses TRBD1 or TRBD2 (5 bases each). The germline gives CDR1 MGHRA, CDR2 YSYEKL. The length of the CDR3 is 15 residues. V lost 1 base and J lost 8, with 15 bases in between. The CDR3 loop is CASSQVGVRGDEQFF. The CDR3 nucleotides read TGCGCCAGCAGCCAAGTTGGGGTCCGAGGGGATGAGCAGTTCTTC.

The chain has TRBV21-1 and TRBJ2-2; the D call TRBD2 from the table was never checked on the DNA. TRBV21-1 is shown as a pseudogene. This CDR3 has 20 residues. The CDR3 loop reads CASSKRSGGQQSFFTGELFF. The CDR3 DNA reads as TGTGCCAGCAGCAAAAGATCTGGAGGTCAACAGAGTTTCTTCACCGGGGAGCTGTTTTTT.